This TCR beta chain was found in a study of human T cells and chemical hapten exposure. As for the study in general: The study lasted around 24 weeks, and patients were dosed weekly with diphenylcyclopropenone on the scalp throughout. Study-wide results and caveats: Patch test score rose with PT1 expanded TCRs, significant at 8, 16, 32, not 4. There were significantly more large CDR3 similarity clusters among expanded TCRs than among controls.

As for time point: pre-sensitization, week 0. Treatment given: therapeutic diphenylcyclopropenone sensitization with weekly scalp DPC. The CDR3 has 17 amino acids. The V gene end was trimmed by 5 bases and the J gene end by 7 bases; junction bases not matched to a gene: 15. Via MiXCR, TCRdb re-called the RACE reads, giving one row per CDR3 protein. The sample yields over 300,000 distinct CDR3 sequences, 4.5% to 5.5% seen once. Many counts were recorded for this clonotype. As yet, its antigen is unknown. Here the sequenced sample was whole blood, taken in connection with sensitization to the hapten diphenylcyclopropenone (DPC). The clonotype originates from a woman in her forties or fifties with alopecia areata. Some clones in this sample may be carry-over from other donors' samples. The chain recombines TRBV12-3 or TRBV12-4 with TRBJ2-1; 9 bases are a match to TRBD2. CDR3 DNA sequence: TGTGCCAGCAGTCACCTTACTAGCGGGCAGTTTTTAAATGAGCAGTTCTTC. It is translated as CASSHLTSGQFLNEQFF.